These 21 T cell receptor beta chains came from one sample sequenced in a study of T cells in Graves' hyperthyroidism and ophthalmopathy. Researchers amplified the TCR beta CDR3 regions from RNA transcripts. First-round RT-PCR with HTBI primers amplified the TCR CDR3 region. A single record per CDR3 protein comes from TCRdb applying MiXCR to the multiplex PCR reads. Of 800,000 or so distinct CDR3 sequences in the sample, 38% were seen once. The specimen was blood. These receptors were taken from a man aged 18 to 29 with Graves' hyperthyroidism.

This clonotype was recorded a few times. The chain recombines TRBV10-2 with TRBJ2-7, with D unresolved. Germline V CDR1 and CDR2: WSHSY, SAAADI. The ends were cut back, 3 bases at V and 3 bases at J, with 12 bases in the middle. CDR3 length: 14 amino acids. Here the CDR3 DNA reads TGCGCCAGCAGTGATAGGTTTGACCGCTACGAGCAGTACTTC. Encoded protein: CASSDRFDRYEQYF.

This clonotype was detected a few times. The chain links TRBV5-1 to TRBJ2-2; no reliable D call. Germline V gene lookup returns CDR1 SGHRS and CDR2 YFSETQ. The CDR3 sequence is 15 residues long. Deletions cut 0 bases from V and 0 bases from J, with 6 bases between. CDR3 residues: CASSLEYSNTGELFF. As DNA, the CDR3 is TGCGCCAGCAGCTTGGAATATTCGAACACCGGGGAGCTGTTTTTT.

In this sample, this clonotype turned up once. The chain links TRBV5-1 to TRBJ2-5, with a tentative D call TRBD2 (6 bases). The CDR3 is 15 residues long. The germline V gene encodes CDR1 SGHRS and CDR2 YFSETQ. V lost 0 bases and J lost 3, with 12 bases in between. CDR3 in amino acids: CASSLGYGGEETQYF. CDR3 nucleotide sequence: TGCGCCAGCAGCTTGGGTTACGGAGGGGAAGAGACCCAGTACTTC.

This clonotype was observed many times. This chain uses TRBV7-2 with TRBJ2-7; unclear D gene. The germline V gene has CDR1 SGHTA and CDR2 FQGNSA. V lost 3 bases to trimming and J lost 7 bases, with 10 bases between them. CDR3 length: 12 amino acids. In DNA form, the CDR3 reads TGTGCCAGCAGCTTTTCGGTCGGAGAGCAGTACTTC. Its protein is CASSFSVGEQYF.

The J gene is TRBJ1-5, the V gene TRBV25-1; D is possibly TRBD1 (5 bases). V dropped 1 base and J dropped 5 bases, with 9 bases sitting between them. Germline V gene lookup returns CDR1 MGHDK and CDR2 SYGVNS. The CDR3 contains 14 residues. The CDR3: CASSELGGDQPQHF. The CDR3 DNA follows: TGTGCCAGCAGTGAATTGGGGGGGGATCAGCCCCAGCATTTT.

This clonotype occurred a few times. The genes are TRBV2 and TRBJ1-5, with 11 bases lining up with TRBD1. Germline-derived CDR1 and CDR2 are SNHLY and FYNNEI. V lost 4 bases to trimming and J lost 7 bases; unmatched junction nucleotides: 9. The CDR3 length is 16 residues. As DNA, the CDR3 is TGTGCCAGCAGTGTCGGGACAGGGGGAAAGGGGCAGCCCCAGCATTTT. This gives the protein CASSVGTGGKGQPQHF.

In its sample, this clonotype was seen many times. This chain connects TRBV29-1 to TRBJ2-5, with D possibly TRBD1 on 5 matching bases. The CDR3 has 14 amino acids. Germline V lookup: CDR1 SQVTM, CDR2 ANQGSEA. The V end was cut by 5 bases, the J end by 5 bases, with 18 bases between. The CDR3 sequence is CSVRAGFLRETQYF. The CDR3 DNA reads TGCAGCGTTCGCGCAGGGTTTCTGAGGGAGACCCAGTACTTC.

This clonotype has only a few counts. This chain connects TRBV3-1 to TRBJ1-1, with D uncertain. The CDR3 has 13 residues. The ends were cut back, 2 bases at V and 1 base at J, with 5 bases in the middle. The germline CDR1 and CDR2 sequences are LGHDT and YNNKEL (reference sequence). CDR3 sequence: CASSQMRNTEAFF. In DNA, the CDR3 is TGTGCCAGCAGCCAAATGAGGAACACTGAAGCTTTCTTT.

On this clonotype: This sequence may be a read error, since a much larger clone differs from it by one base. In DNA form, the CDR3 reads TGTGCCACTGTTAAAGAGACTGAGAAGACTGAAGCTTTCTTT. This codes for CATVKETEKTEAFF. The rearrangement uses TRBV6-2 or TRBV6-3 and TRBJ1-1; D is unresolved. Germline CDR1 reads MNHEY; CDR2 reads SVGEGT. CDR3 length equals 14 residues. The V and J ends lost 10 bases and 5 bases respectively, with 20 bases between them.

Regarding this clonotype: A read error may be the cause here, since a much bigger clone is one base away. The V gene is TRBV4-1, the J gene TRBJ1-1; D uncertain. This CDR3 contains 15 residues. Germline lookup yields CDR1 MGHRA and CDR2 YSYEKL. The CDR3 DNA reads TGCGCCAGCAGCCAAGATACGTTCCTGAACACTGAAACTTTCTTT. It encodes CASSQDTFLNTETFF.

V usage is TRBV5-6 and J usage is TRBJ1-1, with a tentative D call TRBD1 (5 bases). The germline CDR1 and CDR2 sequences are SGHDT and YYEEEE. The CDR3 has 14 amino acids. Trimming pared 8 bases from V and 0 bases from J, leaving 14 bases between. The CDR3 DNA is TGTGCCAGTTTAAATTGGGGGTTGAACACTGAAGCTTTCTTT. It codes for CASLNWGLNTEAFF.

V is TRBV5-6 and J is TRBJ2-7; TRBD1 is a possible D gene (6 bases). Trimming cost V 4 bases and J 4 bases, with 21 bases left between them. The CDR3 is 16 amino acids. Per germline, CDR1 SGHDT and CDR2 YYEEEE. CDR3 loop: CASSRKGVKGRYEQYF. The CDR3, as DNA: TGTGCCAGCAGCCGAAAGGGGGTGAAGGGACGGTACGAGCAGTACTTC.

The gene calls are TRBV7-9 and TRBJ2-2, with D unresolved. The V end lost 5 bases, the J end lost 4 bases, and 8 bases lay between the germline ends. CDR3 length: 13 amino acids. Germline CDR1 reads SEHNR; CDR2 reads FQNEAQ (reference sequence). Here the CDR3 DNA reads TGTGCCAGCAGCAAGGGCCTCACCGGGGAGCTGTTTTTT. It translates to CASSKGLTGELFF. The whole variable domain, filled in from reference TRBV7-9 and TRBJ2-2, reads DTGVSQNPRHKITKRGQNVTFRCDPISEHNRLYWYRQTLGQGPEFLTYFQNEAQLEKSRLLSDRFSAERPKGSFSTLEIQRTEQGDSAMYLCASSKGLTGELFFGEGSRLTVL.

On this clonotype: A single base separates this from a much larger clone, so it may be a read error. The chain joins TRBV2 to TRBJ2-7; the D gene is possibly TRBD1 (7 bases). The CDR3 totals 14 residues. Germline V gene data show CDR1 as SNHLY and CDR2 as FYNNEI. The CDR3, as DNA: TGTGCCAGCAGAAACGCGGGACAGTCCTACGGGCAGTACTTC. Protein product: CASRNAGQSYGQYF.

The table lists this clonotype with a few counts. The gene calls are TRBV10-3 and TRBJ2-3; no firm D call. Trimming shortened V by 7 bases and J by 1 base, and 9 bases separated the two germline ends. The CDR3 consists of 13 residues. The germline V gene encodes CDR1 ENHRY and CDR2 SYGVKD. The CDR3 DNA follows: TGTGCCATCAACGCGGAGCGCACAGATACGCAGTATTTT. This translates into CAINAERTDTQYF.

The chain employs TRBV12-3 or TRBV12-4 and TRBJ1-1; no clear D. This CDR3 has 14 residues. V was shortened by 6 bases and J by 1 base, with 12 bases between the two germline ends. The CDR3 DNA reads TGTGCCAGCAGAAGTTTGGGCCGGAACACTGAAGCTTTCTTT. Encoded protein: CASRSLGRNTEAFF.

The rearrangement links TRBV20-1 to TRBJ1-6; D not resolved. The germline V gene has CDR1 DFQATT and CDR2 SNEGSKA (reference sequence). The CDR3 has 16 amino acids. The V end was cut by 0 bases, the J end by 10 bases, with 19 bases between. The CDR3 sequence is CSARDFGTSVFSPLHF. In DNA form, the CDR3 reads TGCAGTGCTAGAGACTTTGGCACCTCGGTTTTCTCACCCCTCCACTTT.

The chain recombines TRBV10-3 with TRBJ2-2; D is undetermined. Germline CDR1 and CDR2: ENHRY and SYGVKD. This CDR3 contains 13 residues. The V gene lost 2 bases and the J gene lost 9 bases, with 10 bases spanning the gap. CDR3 residues: CAISEAHSRELFF. CDR3 nucleotides: TGTGCCATCAGTGAGGCACACTCGCGGGAGCTGTTTTTT.

This clonotype came up a few times. The V gene is TRBV4-1, the J gene TRBJ1-5, with a possible D match to TRBD1 (6 bases). The V end was cut by 1 base, the J end by 0 bases, with 10 bases between. Germline V gives CDR1 MGHRA, CDR2 YSYEKL. The CDR3 runs to 16 residues. This chain's CDR3 is CASSQAGAVSNQPQHF. CDR3 DNA: TGCGCCAGCAGCCAAGCGGGGGCGGTTAGCAATCAGCCCCAGCATTTT.

This clonotype was seen many times. CDR3 in amino acids: CASSLSGDFYEQYF. The CDR3 coding sequence is TGTGCCAGCAGCTTATCAGGTGACTTCTACGAGCAGTACTTC. The chain couples TRBV7-2 to TRBJ2-7; no firm D call. The V gene's germline CDR1 is SGHTA and CDR2 FQGNSA. There are 14 residues in the CDR3. Trimming stripped 2 bases from V and 3 bases from J, with 11 bases between.

This clonotype was seen ten or more times. The V gene is TRBV29-1, the J gene TRBJ2-2, with D unclear. CDR3 length: 14 amino acids. Germline CDR1 SQVTM, CDR2 ANQGSEA. Trimming cost V 1 base and J 0 bases, with 6 bases left between them. The DNA of the CDR3 is TGCAGCGTTGAAGTGAGCGCGAACACCGGGGAGCTGTTTTTT. Encoded protein: CSVEVSANTGELFF.